These 5 T cell receptor beta chains share one sample of origin, sequenced in a study of CD8+CD57+ T cells in acquired aplastic anemia. Patients included in sequencing had previously demonstrated CD8+CD57+ cell expansion by flow cytometry. TCR beta VDJ combinations and CDR3 sequences were profiled from genomic DNA. TCRdb called the reads again in MiXCR, with one record for every CDR3 protein. The sample records 150,000 to 200,000 distinct CDR3 sequences, around half being singletons. The sequenced material came from sorted CD4+, CD8+, or CD8+CD57+ T cells (not recorded which) from PBMCs. The receptors were sampled from a human donor with aplastic anemia.

This clonotype was seen at least ten times. The chain combines TRBV2 with TRBJ1-1, with a tentative D call TRBD1 (5 bases). The germline V gene encodes CDR1 SNHLY and CDR2 FYNNEI. The length of the CDR3 is 16 residues. The V and J ends lost 1 base and 0 bases respectively, with 12 bases between them. The CDR3 reads CASSEGGWAVNTEAFF. CDR3 nucleotide sequence: TGTGCCAGCAGTGAAGGGGGCTGGGCAGTGAACACTGAAGCTTTCTTT.

This clonotype has only a few counts. This may stem from a read error, because a much larger clone lies one nucleotide away. This chain joins TRBV19 and TRBJ1-4, with D unresolved. The CDR3 has 13 amino acids. CDR1 LNHDA and CDR2 SQIVND come from the germline V gene (reference sequence). The DNA for the CDR3 is TGTGCCAGTAGTATCGGATTGGGTGAAAAACTGCTTTTT. This sequence encodes CASSIGLGEKLLF.

This clonotype was detected many times. This chain uses TRBV9 with TRBJ1-3; D may be TRBD1 (6 bases). The CDR3 is 14 amino acids. Germline V gene data show CDR1 as SGDLS and CDR2 as YYNGEE. V lost 4 bases, J lost 1 base, and 9 bases lay in between. CDR3 nucleotide sequence: TGTGCCAGCAGCCCAGGACAGTCTGGAAACACCATATATTTT. Translating gives CASSPGQSGNTIYF. Full variable domain (rest looked up from reference TRBV9 and TRBJ1-3): DSGVTQTPKHLITATGQRVTLRCSPRSGDLSVYWYQQSLDQGLQFLIQYYNGEERAKGNILERFSAQQFPDLHSELNLSSLELGDSALYFCASSPGQSGNTIYFGEGSWLTVV.

This clonotype has ten or more counts. V and J are TRBV25-1 and TRBJ2-2; TRBD2 is a possible D gene (5 bases). The CDR3 has 16 amino acids. V shed 2 bases and J shed 0 bases, with 10 bases lying between them. Germline V CDR1 and CDR2: MGHDK, SYGVNS. The CDR3 nucleotides read TGTGCCAGCAGTGAACTCGGAGGCTCGAACACCGGGGAGCTGTTTTTT. It encodes CASSELGGSNTGELFF.

The sample holds a few counts of this clonotype. This chain links TRBV7-6 with TRBJ2-7; the D gene could be TRBD1 or TRBD2 (6 bases each). Trimming pared 5 bases from V and 6 bases from J, leaving 11 bases between. Germline values: CDR1 SGHVS, CDR2 FNYEAQ. This CDR3 is 12 amino acids long. The DNA for the CDR3 is TGTGCCAGCAGCCTTACGGGGGCCGAGCAGTACTTC. Protein sequence: CASSLTGAEQYF.